This entry lists 9 T cell receptor beta chains sequenced from one sample in a study of T cells after yellow fever vaccination. TCRdb analysed the 5' RACE reads with MiXCR anew, one entry per CDR3 protein. Seen here are approximately 610,000 distinct CDR3 sequences, around 16% observed once, and the top ten hold approximately 15%. The sample here was PBMCs, taken 5 days after the first yellow fever vaccination. The receptor source for this set is a man between 18 and 35 years old who received the YFV17D yellow fever vaccine.

This clonotype was detected only a few times. The chain joins TRBV18 to TRBJ2-1, with TRBD1 matching over 9 bases. CDR1 and CDR2 (germline): KGHSH, LQKENI. The V and J ends lost 5 bases and 14 bases, in that order; junction bases with no gene match: 13. The CDR3 spans 14 residues. The CDR3 DNA follows: TGTGCCAGCTCAGCCGGGACAGGGCCCCTACCAAAGTTCTTC. Translation: CASSAGTGPLPKFF.

This chain connects TRBV6-2 or TRBV6-3 to TRBJ2-7; a weak D match, TRBD2 (5 bases). Deletions cut 6 bases from V and 7 bases from J, with 10 bases between. The CDR3 extends over 11 amino acids. The V gene's germline CDR1 is MNHEY and CDR2 SVGEGT. The CDR3 sequence is CASSNGGEQYV. CDR3 bases: TGTGCCAGCAGCAACGGCGGGGAGCAGTACGTC.

This clonotype was seen many times. The chain recombines TRBV15 with TRBJ2-3; D perhaps matches TRBD2 (7 bases). This CDR3 has 13 amino acids. Trimming shortened V by 5 bases and J by 5 bases, and 11 bases separated the two germline ends. Germline V gene sequence: CDR1 LNHNV, CDR2 YYDKDF (reference sequence). The DNA of the CDR3 is TGTGCCACCAGCGGGGGGGCCGGAGATACGCAGTATTTT. As protein: CATSGGAGDTQYF.

This clonotype was detected ten times or more. This chain uses TRBV5-1 with TRBJ2-7, with TRBD1 matching over 10 bases. Trimming removed 0 bases from V and 1 base from J; junction bases left unmatched: 4. The CDR3 totals 16 residues. Germline V CDR1 and CDR2: SGHRS, YFSETQ. The DNA of the CDR3 is TGCGCCAGCAGCTTGGTCGGGGACAGGGGTTCCTACGAGCAGTACGTC. It codes for CASSLVGDRGSYEQYV.

This rearrangement joins TRBV20-1 to TRBJ1-5; TRBD1 agrees at 8 bases. CDR1 is DFQATT, CDR2 SNEGSKA, per germline (reference sequence). CDR3 length: 15 amino acids. With 7 bases clipped from V and 3 bases from J, the junction kept 11 bases outside the gene matches. CDR3 amino acids: CSVDAGQEDNQPQHF. The CDR3 bases are TGCAGTGTCGACGCGGGACAGGAAGACAATCAGCCCCAGCATTTT.

V usage is TRBV9 and J usage is TRBJ2-7; D is unclear. Trimming removed 0 bases at V and 2 bases at J, with 9 bases between. Germline CDR1 reads SGDLS; CDR2 reads YYNGEE. The CDR3 is 14 amino acids. The CDR3 protein is CASSVAGNAYEQYF. The DNA of the CDR3 is TGTGCCAGCAGCGTAGCTGGCAACGCCTACGAGCAGTACTTC. Looking up the rest from reference TRBV9 and TRBJ2-7 gives the full variable domain: DSGVTQTPKHLITATGQRVTLRCSPRSGDLSVYWYQQSLDQGLQFLIQYYNGEERAKGNILERFSAQQFPDLHSELNLSSLELGDSALYFCASSVAGNAYEQYFGPGTRLTVT.

This clonotype was seen repeatedly, ten times or more. The chain recombines TRBV7-3 with TRBJ2-1, with D possibly TRBD2 on 7 matching bases. Germline assignment: CDR1 SGHTA and CDR2 FQGTGA. The CDR3 spans 13 residues. V was shortened by 5 bases and J by 10 bases, with 15 bases between the two germline ends. DNA of the CDR3: TGTGCCAGCAGCCGTCGCGGGGGCCTAGAGCAGTTCTTC. This translates into CASSRRGGLEQFF.

The rearrangement links TRBV3-1 to TRBJ2-7, with 10 positions matching TRBD1. Losses at the gene ends were 4 bases for V and 5 bases for J; bases not matched to a gene: 2. The germline CDR1 and CDR2 sequences are LGHDT and YNNKEL (reference sequence). CDR3 size: 13 residues. CDR3 loop: CASSRQGANEQYV. CDR3 sequence (DNA): TGTGCCAGCAGCCGACAGGGGGCGAACGAGCAGTACGTC.

The rearrangement joins TRBV11-1 to TRBJ2-2, with TRBD2 identical over 7 bases. Trimming removed 7 bases from V and 7 bases from J; junction bases left unmatched: 6. The germline V gene encodes CDR1 SGHAT and CDR2 FQDESV (reference sequence). The CDR3 is 13 amino acids. The CDR3 sequence: CASIRREGGELFF. Written as DNA, the CDR3 is TGTGCCAGCATCCGCAGGGAGGGCGGGGAGCTGTTTTTT.